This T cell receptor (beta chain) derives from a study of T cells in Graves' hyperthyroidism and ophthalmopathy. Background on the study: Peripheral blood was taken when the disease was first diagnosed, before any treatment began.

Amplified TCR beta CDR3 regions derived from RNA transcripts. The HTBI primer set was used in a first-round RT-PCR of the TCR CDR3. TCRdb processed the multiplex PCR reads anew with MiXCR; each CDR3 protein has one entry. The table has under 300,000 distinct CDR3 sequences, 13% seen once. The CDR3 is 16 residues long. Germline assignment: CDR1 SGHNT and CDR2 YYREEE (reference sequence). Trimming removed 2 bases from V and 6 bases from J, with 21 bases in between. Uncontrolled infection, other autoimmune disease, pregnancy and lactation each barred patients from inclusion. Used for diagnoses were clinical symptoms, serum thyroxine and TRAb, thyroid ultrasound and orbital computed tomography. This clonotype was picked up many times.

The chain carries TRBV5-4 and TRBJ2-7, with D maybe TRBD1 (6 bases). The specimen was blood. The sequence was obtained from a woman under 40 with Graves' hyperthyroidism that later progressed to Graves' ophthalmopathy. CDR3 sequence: CASSLPGGQGPLEQYF. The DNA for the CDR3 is TGTGCCAGCAGCTTACCTGGTGGTCAGGGGCCTCTCGAGCAGTACTTC.